Presented here are 7 T cell receptor beta chains from one specimen sequenced in a study of T cell responses to AZD1222 COVID-19 vaccine. The method was immunoSEQ multiplex PCR; TCRdb's version includes in-frame clones alone and lacks a portion of them. The table includes some 97,000 clones, approximately 89% detected once. Sequenced here: peripheral blood, sampled on day 0 of MenACWY control vaccination. The source of these receptors is an adult in good health.

The chain carries TRBV4-3 and TRBJ1-2; D gene ambiguous. This CDR3 has 12 residues. V dropped 1 base and J dropped 7 bases, with 7 bases sitting between them. CDR1 is LGHNA and CDR2 is YSLEER in the germline V gene. CDR3 in amino acids: CASSQAGTGYTF. The CDR3 DNA is TGCGCCAGCAGCCAAGCGGGAACTGGCTACACCTTC.

This rearrangement joins TRBV5-1 to TRBJ1-1; D remains ambiguous. Germline CDR1 is SGHRS and CDR2 is YFSETQ. Between the trimmed V and J ends, which lost 0 bases and 3 bases, there was a span of 12 bases. CDR3 length: 15 residues. CDR3 coding DNA: TGCGCCAGCAGCTTGGGTGGCAGTAGGTACACTGAAGCTTTCTTT. It is translated as CASSLGGSRYTEAFF.

This clone is a singleton in its sample. In DNA form, the CDR3 reads TGCGCCAGCAGCACCGGACTAGCGGAAGAGACCCAGTACTTC. It encodes CASSTGLAEETQYF. J is TRBJ2-5 and V is TRBV5-1; 10 bases align to TRBD2. The trim removed 4 bases at V and 3 bases at J, leaving 3 bases unmatched. Germline CDR1 SGHRS, CDR2 YFSETQ. This CDR3 is built from 14 residues.

This rearrangement joins TRBV13 to TRBJ2-6, with D tentatively TRBD2 (5 bases). Looked up from germline, CDR1 is PRHDT and CDR2 is FYEKMQ (reference sequence). The CDR3 covers 17 residues. Trimming shortened V by 1 base and J by 0 bases, and 10 bases separated the two germline ends. The CDR3 coding sequence is TGTGCCAGCAGCTTAGAGGGAACTAGCTCTGGGGCCAACGTCCTGACTTTC. Translating gives CASSLEGTSSGANVLTF.

The V gene is TRBV3-1 (or the pseudogene TRBV3-2), the J gene TRBJ2-3, with 7 bases identical to TRBD2. The CDR3 covers 13 residues. The junction had 8 bases not matched to a gene; V was cut back by 8 bases and J by 6 bases. Germline CDR1 LGHDT, CDR2 YNNKEL (reference sequence). The CDR3 DNA reads as TGTGCCAGCGGGGCACTAGCGTCTGATACGCAGTATTTT. It yields the protein CASGALASDTQYF.

This clone was seen a few times. The chain couples TRBV29-1 to TRBJ1-4; possibly TRBD1 for D (5 bases). Germline V CDR1 and CDR2: SQVTM, ANQGSEA. This CDR3 is 12 amino acids long. Trimming removed 6 bases from V and 10 bases from J, with 15 bases in between. The CDR3 bases are TGCAGCGTGGGGGAGCAAGGGCGAAAACTGTTTTTT. It translates to CSVGEQGRKLFF.

The gene calls are TRBV12-3 or TRBV12-4 and TRBJ1-4, with D uncertain. V was clipped by 3 bases and J by 6 bases, with 8 bases between them. This CDR3 is 13 amino acids long. DNA of the CDR3: TGTGCCAGCAGTTTTAGGCTAGATGAAAAACTGTTTTTT. Translated: CASSFRLDEKLFF.